This T cell receptor beta chain appears in the sequencing data of a study of identical twins. Regarding the study as a whole: There was more out-of-frame TCR alpha sharing in monozygotic twins than models estimated.

Template switching added a universal primer binding site, and final cDNA carried unique molecular identifiers. From the 5' RACE reads, TCRdb called clonotypes with MiXCR, one entry per CDR3 protein. This sample has approximately 690,000 distinct CDR3 sequences; roughly 6% occur once, and the top ten carry around 1.7%. CDR3 size: 19 residues. Losses at the gene ends were 2 bases for V and 0 bases for J; bases not matched to a gene: 7. The germline CDR1 and CDR2 sequences are MNHEY and SVGEGT. Of note for this clonotype: Its antigen is still unknown.

The sequencing input was naive T cells sorted from blood. The receptor was isolated from a man between 18 and 35 years old in good health. The genes are TRBV6-2 or TRBV6-3 and TRBJ2-1; 13 positions agree with TRBD2. The CDR3 DNA is TGTGCCAGCAGTTACCCTGGACTAGCGGGAGCGCTCTCCTACAATGAGCAGTTCTTC. Protein product: CASSYPGLAGALSYNEQFF.